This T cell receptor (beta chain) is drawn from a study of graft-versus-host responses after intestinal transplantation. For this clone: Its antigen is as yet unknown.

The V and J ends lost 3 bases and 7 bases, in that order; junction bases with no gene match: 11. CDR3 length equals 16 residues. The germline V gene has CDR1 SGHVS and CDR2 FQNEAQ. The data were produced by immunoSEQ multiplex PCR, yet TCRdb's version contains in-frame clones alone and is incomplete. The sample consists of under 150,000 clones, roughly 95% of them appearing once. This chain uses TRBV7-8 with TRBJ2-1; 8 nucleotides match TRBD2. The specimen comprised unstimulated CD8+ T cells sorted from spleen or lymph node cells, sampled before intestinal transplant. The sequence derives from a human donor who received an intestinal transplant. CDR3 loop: CASSLYDGRAGNEQFF. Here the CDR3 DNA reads TGTGCCAGCAGCTTGTATGACGGGAGGGCCGGAAATGAGCAGTTCTTC.